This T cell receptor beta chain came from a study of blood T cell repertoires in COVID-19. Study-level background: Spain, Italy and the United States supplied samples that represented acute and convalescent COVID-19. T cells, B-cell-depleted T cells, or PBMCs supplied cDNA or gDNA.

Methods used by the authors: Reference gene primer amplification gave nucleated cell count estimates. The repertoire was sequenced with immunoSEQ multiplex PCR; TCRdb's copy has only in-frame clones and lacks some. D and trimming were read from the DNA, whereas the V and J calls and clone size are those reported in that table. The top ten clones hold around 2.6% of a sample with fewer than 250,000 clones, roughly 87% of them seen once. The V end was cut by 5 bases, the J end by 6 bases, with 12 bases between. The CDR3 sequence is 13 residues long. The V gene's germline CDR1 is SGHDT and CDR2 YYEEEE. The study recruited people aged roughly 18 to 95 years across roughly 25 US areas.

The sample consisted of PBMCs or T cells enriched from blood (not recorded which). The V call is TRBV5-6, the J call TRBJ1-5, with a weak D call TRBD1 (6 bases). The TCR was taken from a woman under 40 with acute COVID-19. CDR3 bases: TGTGCCAGCAGTACAGGGACGGGTCAGCCCCAGCATTTT. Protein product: CASSTGTGQPQHF.